The 26 T cell receptor beta chains listed next were all sequenced from one sample in a study of technical replicates of blood from several donors. Libraries were prepared by immunoSEQ multiplex PCR; TCRdb keeps only in-frame clonotypes and omits some of them. The sample has about 93,000 clones, about 95% seen once. Sequenced sample: T cells isolated from PBMCs. Receptor source: a human donor in good health.

This rearrangement joins TRBV5-4 to TRBJ2-7; D not certain. V was pared by 6 bases and J by 6 bases, with 19 bases between. The CDR3 contains 14 residues. The germline CDR1 and CDR2 sequences are SGHNT and YYREEE (reference sequence). The CDR3 here is CASTTAGPRGEQYF. As DNA, the CDR3 is TGTGCCAGCACCACTGCAGGTCCCCGTGGCGAGCAGTACTTC.

The chain recombines TRBV28 with TRBJ2-7, with 10 bases aligning to TRBD1. Unmatched junction bases numbered 14, after V lost 6 bases and J lost 0 bases. This CDR3 has 18 amino acids. CDR1 and CDR2 from the germline V gene are MDHEN and SYDVKM. The CDR3 bases are TGTGCCAGCAGAATCCGGGACAGGGGCCTTCTCTTCTCCTACGAGCAGTACTTC. Amino acid sequence: CASRIRDRGLLFSYEQYF. The entire variable domain, with the rest obtained from reference TRBV28 and TRBJ2-7, is as follows: DVKVTQSSRYLVKRTGEKVFLECVQDMDHENMFWYRQDPGLGLRLIYFSYDVKMKEKGDIPEGYSVSREKKERFSLILESASTNQTSMYLCASRIRDRGLLFSYEQYFGPGTRLTVT.

The rearrangement joins TRBV7-6 to TRBJ2-5; TRBD2 aligns across 10 bases. This CDR3 is 16 amino acids long. V lost 0 bases to trimming and J lost 4 bases; unmatched junction nucleotides: 5. Per the germline V gene, CDR1 is SGHVS and CDR2 is FNYEAQ. CDR3 amino acids: CASSLASGRARETQYF. CDR3 sequence (DNA): TGTGCCAGCAGCTTAGCCAGCGGGAGGGCCCGAGAGACCCAGTACTTC.

This clone was counted once. The chain is built from TRBV27 and TRBJ2-7, with 11 bases lining up with TRBD1. Germline CDR1 and CDR2: MNHEY and SMNVEV (reference sequence). There are 15 residues in the CDR3. V gave up 2 bases and J gave up 4 bases; unmatched junction bases: 4. CDR3 loop: CASSLAGTGGYEQYF. In nucleotides, the CDR3 is TGTGCCAGCAGTTTAGCCGGGACAGGGGGGTACGAGCAGTACTTC.

The V call is TRBV30, the J call TRBJ2-7, with D possibly being TRBD1 (6 bases). Deletions cut 0 bases from V and 3 bases from J, with 15 bases between. The CDR3 covers 15 residues. Per germline, CDR1 GTSNPN and CDR2 SVGIG (reference sequence). As DNA, the CDR3 is TGTGCCTGGAGTGTAAGCCCGACAGGTAACTACGAGCAGTACTTC. Protein product: CAWSVSPTGNYEQYF.

The gene calls are TRBV29-1 and TRBJ1-1, with 7 bases fitting TRBD1. This CDR3 contains 13 residues. After removal of 3 bases from V and 0 bases from J, the junction contained 1 base not matched to a gene. CDR1 and CDR2 from the germline V gene are SQVTM and ANQGSEA. CDR3 region: CSVEGQLNTEAFF. As DNA, the CDR3 is TGCAGCGTTGAGGGACAGTTGAACACTGAAGCTTTCTTT.

In nucleotides, the CDR3 is TGCAGTGCCGAACCTCGGTACGAGCAGTACTTC. This translates into CSAEPRYEQYF. This rearrangement joins TRBV20-1 to TRBJ2-7; D is ambiguous. Germline CDR1 reads DFQATT; CDR2 reads SNEGSKA (reference sequence). The CDR3 totals 11 residues. Trimming cost V 6 bases and J 4 bases, with 10 bases left between them.

The chain is built from TRBV30 and TRBJ2-5; 7 bases are shared with TRBD2. V was clipped by 2 bases and J by 3 bases; unmatched bases: 9. Germline CDR1 is GTSNPN and CDR2 is SVGIG (reference sequence). This CDR3 region has 15 residues. CDR3 loop: CAWSKRTSGKETQYF. CDR3 nucleotides: TGTGCCTGGAGTAAACGGACTAGTGGGAAAGAGACCCAGTACTTC.

V gene TRBV10-2 combines with J gene TRBJ2-6, with D possibly being TRBD2 (6 bases). V was cut by 3 bases and J by 0 bases, with 18 bases left in between. CDR1 and CDR2 (germline): WSHSY, SAAADI. CDR3 size: 19 residues. CDR3 amino acids: CASSELRWRDLSGANVLTF. CDR3 DNA sequence: TGCGCCAGCAGTGAATTGAGGTGGCGGGACCTCTCTGGGGCCAACGTCCTGACTTTC.

The chain has TRBV6-5 and TRBJ1-2, with 9 bases fitting TRBD1. This CDR3 is built from 15 residues. Losses at the gene ends were 3 bases for V and 5 bases for J; bases not matched to a gene: 7. The germline gives CDR1 MNHEY, CDR2 SVGAGI. The CDR3 sequence: CASSYTGGADYGYTF. Written as DNA, the CDR3 is TGTGCCAGCAGTTATACAGGGGGCGCGGATTATGGCTACACCTTC.

V is TRBV5-8 and J is TRBJ1-3; D uncertain. With 4 bases removed from V and 5 bases from J, the gap between germline ends came to 7 bases. This CDR3 has 12 residues. Germline V lookup: CDR1 SGHTS, CDR2 YDEGEE. The CDR3 DNA sequence: TGTGCCAGCAGCCTAGATCGAAACACCATATATTTT. This sequence encodes CASSLDRNTIYF.

This clone appeared once. The V and J genes are TRBV11-3 and TRBJ2-1, with 13 bases fitting TRBD2. CDR1 is SGHNT, CDR2 YENEEA, per germline. Trimming at V came to 4 bases and at J to 4 bases, leaving 10 bases not matched to a gene. The CDR3 is made up of 18 amino acids. Here the CDR3 reads CASSSGLAGEYEYNEQFF. The CDR3 DNA reads as TGTGCCAGCAGCTCAGGACTAGCGGGAGAGTACGAGTACAATGAGCAGTTCTTC.

The rearrangement links TRBV7-8 to TRBJ1-5, with 9 bases identical to TRBD1. The CDR3 is 16 residues long. J lost 2 bases, V lost 5 bases, and 7 bases had no gene match. The germline gives CDR1 SGHVS, CDR2 FQNEAQ. CDR3 region: CASSTTGGAGNQPQHF. CDR3 bases: TGTGCCAGCAGCACAACAGGGGGCGCAGGCAATCAGCCCCAGCATTTT.

The V call is TRBV7-9, the J call TRBJ2-5; 8 positions agree with TRBD1. With 5 bases clipped from V and 5 bases from J, the junction kept 7 bases outside the gene matches. The CDR3 has 14 residues. Germline loops: CDR1 SEHNR, CDR2 FQNEAQ (reference sequence). The DNA of the CDR3 is TGTGCCAGCAGCCACGGACAGGGAGGCGAGACCCAGTACTTC. Protein sequence: CASSHGQGGETQYF.

The chain has TRBV6-1 and TRBJ2-7; 12 positions match TRBD2. The CDR3 sequence is 15 residues long. Germline-derived CDR1 and CDR2 are MNHNS and SASEGT. Trimming cost V 6 bases and J 5 bases; bases outside gene matches: 8. CDR3 sequence reads: CASRPLAGGLDEQYF. The CDR3 DNA follows: TGTGCCAGCAGGCCACTAGCGGGAGGATTGGACGAGCAGTACTTC.

CDR3 nucleotide sequence: TGTGCCAGCAGTACGAGGACAGGGGGGAATAGTCGGGCCTACGAGCAGTACTTC. Protein sequence: CASSTRTGGNSRAYEQYF. V gene TRBV27 combines with J gene TRBJ2-7; TRBD1 aligns across 10 bases. The CDR3 contains 18 residues. The junction had 15 bases not matched to a gene; V was cut back by 5 bases and J by 2 bases. Germline CDR1 MNHEY, CDR2 SMNVEV (reference sequence).

The chain joins TRBV7-6 to TRBJ2-2; 7 bases map to TRBD2. Germline assignment: CDR1 SGHVS and CDR2 FNYEAQ. This CDR3 comprises 16 residues. Trimming took 3 bases from V and 1 from J; bases not matched to a gene: 5. The CDR3 DNA is TGTGCCAGCAGCTTTGAGGCGGGGGAGAACACCGGGGAGCTGTTTTTT. It specifies CASSFEAGENTGELFF. Together with reference TRBV7-6 and TRBJ2-2, the CDR3 gives the full variable domain: GAGVSQSPRYKVTKRGQDVALRCDPISGHVSLYWYRQALGQGPEFLTYFNYEAQQDKSGLPNDRFSAERPEGSISTLTIQRTEQRDSAMYRCASSFEAGENTGELFFGEGSRLTVL.

The genes are TRBV7-2 and TRBJ2-7; 8 bases align to TRBD1. The CDR3 totals 15 residues. Germline-derived CDR1 and CDR2 are SGHTA and FQGNSA. The trim removed 6 bases at V and 3 bases at J, leaving 10 bases unmatched. CDR3 in amino acids: CASRPTGTGVYEQYF. The CDR3 DNA reads as TGTGCCAGCAGGCCGACCGGGACAGGAGTCTACGAGCAGTACTTC.

The chain has TRBV4-1 and TRBJ1-5, with 8 bases matching TRBD1. Germline assignment: CDR1 MGHRA and CDR2 YSYEKL. The CDR3 length is 15 residues. The V and J ends lost 4 bases and 7 bases, in that order; junction bases with no gene match: 9. The CDR3 bases are TGCGCCAGCAGCCCCGGACAGGGCGGAGGGCAGCCCCAGCATTTT. It codes for CASSPGQGGGQPQHF.

This clone showed up just a few times. CDR3 region: CASSLGRRGQGYGYTF. The CDR3 DNA reads TGTGCCAGCAGTTTAGGGCGTCGGGGACAGGGCTATGGCTACACCTTC. This chain uses TRBV28 with TRBJ1-2; 9 bases map to TRBD1. V shed 2 bases and J 4 bases; nucleotides not matched to a gene: 8. The CDR3 consists of 16 residues. The germline V gene has CDR1 MDHEN and CDR2 SYDVKM.

This rearrangement joins TRBV11-3 to TRBJ2-7, with no clear D. The CDR3 spans 14 residues. Trimming cost V 3 bases and J 1 base, with 10 bases left between them. Germline V gives CDR1 SGHNT, CDR2 YENEEA. In DNA form, the CDR3 reads TGTGCCAGCAGCTTGGAACAGTGGTCCTACGAGCAGTACTTC. Translated, it gives CASSLEQWSYEQYF.

The rearrangement uses TRBV18 and TRBJ1-1, with D possibly being TRBD1 (6 bases). Germline assignment: CDR1 KGHSH and CDR2 LQKENI. V gave up 1 base and J gave up 0 bases, with 15 bases separating them. The length of the CDR3 is 17 residues. Here the CDR3 reads CASSPRFGQKMNTEAFF. The CDR3 DNA reads as TGTGCCAGCTCACCACGTTTCGGACAGAAGATGAACACTGAAGCTTTCTTT.

V gene TRBV6-6 combines with J gene TRBJ2-1, with D tentatively TRBD1 (6 bases). The CDR3 contains 16 residues. Germline V gene data show CDR1 as MNHNY and CDR2 as SVGAGI (reference sequence). Trimming removed 4 bases from V and 1 base from J, with 14 bases in between. The DNA for the CDR3 is TGTGCCAGCAGTTCGGGGCCAGGGGCTTCCTACAATGAGCAGTTCTTC. Translated, it gives CASSSGPGASYNEQFF.

The genes are TRBV5-1 and TRBJ2-1; TRBD1 aligns across 7 bases. There are 14 residues in the CDR3. V was clipped by 3 bases and J by 5 bases; unmatched bases: 5. Germline CDR1 and CDR2: SGHRS and YFSETQ. The CDR3 spells CASSYRQGHNEQFF. CDR3 DNA: TGCGCCAGCAGCTATAGACAGGGTCACAATGAGCAGTTCTTC.

The chain has TRBV19 and TRBJ2-7; 8 nucleotides match TRBD1. This CDR3 is 13 amino acids long. Per the germline V gene, CDR1 is LNHDA and CDR2 is SQIVND (reference sequence). The trim removed 8 bases at V and 0 bases at J, leaving 3 bases unmatched. CDR3 nucleotide sequence: TGTGCCAGTGGGACAGGTCCCTCCTACGAGCAGTACTTC. It yields the protein CASGTGPSYEQYF.

The V and J genes are TRBV6-5 and TRBJ1-6; no definite D call. Germline values: CDR1 MNHEY, CDR2 SVGAGI. V lost 6 bases, J lost 0 bases, and 3 bases lay in between. The length of the CDR3 is 13 residues. CDR3: CASSGSYNSPLHF. CDR3 coding DNA: TGTGCCAGCAGCGGCTCCTATAATTCACCCCTCCACTTT.